This T cell receptor (beta chain) was retrieved from a study of cytomegalovirus exposure and HLA in healthy donors. At the level of the study: There were 117 million unique TCR beta sequences, drawn from about 190 million T cells, in an earlier analysis. Study-level points and caveats: It has been reported that TCR beta sequences accurately predicted the HLA-A and HLA-B alleles of most subjects. Confirmation in vitro established that a few CMV-associated chains were specific for CMV antigens.

The PCR contained 60 Vbeta and 13 Jbeta primers. This table comes from immunoSEQ multiplex PCR, and its TCRdb copy is limited to in-frame clones, with some not included. The table has more than 120,000 clones, 82% seen once. Whereas donors were nominally healthy upon sampling, unrecorded immune exposures were probable. As to this clone: Its matching antigen is unknown.

Germline CDR1 SGHTA, CDR2 FQGNSA. This CDR3 has 16 amino acids. V shed 2 bases and J 0 bases; nucleotides not matched to a gene: 5. This TCR came from a male donor in good health and CMV-seronegative. The V call is TRBV7-2, the J call TRBJ2-3; TRBD2 aligns across 7 bases. The sample consisted of PBMCs. CDR3 sequence reads: CASSLRVSGSTDTQYF. CDR3 sequence (DNA): TGTGCCAGCAGCTTACGGGTTAGCGGGAGCACAGATACGCAGTATTTT. Supplemented by reference TRBV7-2 and TRBJ2-3, the full variable domain reads GAGVSQSPSNKVTEKGKDVELRCDPISGHTALYWYRQSLGQGLEFLIYFQGNSAPDKSGLPSDRFSAERTGGSVSTLTIQRTQQEDSAVYLCASSLRVSGSTDTQYFGPGTRLTVL.